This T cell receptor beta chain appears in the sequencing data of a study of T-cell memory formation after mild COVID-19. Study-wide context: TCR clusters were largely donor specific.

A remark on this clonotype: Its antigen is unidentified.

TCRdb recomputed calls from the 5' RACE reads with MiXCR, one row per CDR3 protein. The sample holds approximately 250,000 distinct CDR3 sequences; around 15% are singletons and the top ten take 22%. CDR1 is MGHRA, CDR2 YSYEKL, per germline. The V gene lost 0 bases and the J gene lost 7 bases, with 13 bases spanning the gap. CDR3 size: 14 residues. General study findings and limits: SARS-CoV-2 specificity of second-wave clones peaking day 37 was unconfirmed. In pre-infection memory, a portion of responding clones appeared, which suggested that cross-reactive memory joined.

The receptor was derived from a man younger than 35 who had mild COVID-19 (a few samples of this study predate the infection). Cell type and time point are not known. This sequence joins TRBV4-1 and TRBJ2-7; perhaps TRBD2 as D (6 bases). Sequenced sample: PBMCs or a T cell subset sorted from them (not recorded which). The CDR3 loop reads CASSQEAKGREQYF. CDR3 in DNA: TGCGCCAGCAGCCAAGAGGCGAAGGGGAGGGAGCAGTACTTC.